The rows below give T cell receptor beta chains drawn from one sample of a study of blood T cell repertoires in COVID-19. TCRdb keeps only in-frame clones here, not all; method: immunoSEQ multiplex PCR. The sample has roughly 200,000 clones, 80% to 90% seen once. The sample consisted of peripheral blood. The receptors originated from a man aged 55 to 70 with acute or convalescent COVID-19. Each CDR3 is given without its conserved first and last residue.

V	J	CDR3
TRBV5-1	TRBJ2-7	ASSPGYEQY
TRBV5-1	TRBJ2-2	ASSPRVNTGELF
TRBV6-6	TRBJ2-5	ASSLTGGGETQY
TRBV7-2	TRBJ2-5	ASSLEGTGPETQY
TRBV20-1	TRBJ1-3	SASRPGGVSSGNTIY
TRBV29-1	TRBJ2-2	SVKRLAGGPGTGELF
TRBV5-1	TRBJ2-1	ASSLRQESTLRAYNEQF
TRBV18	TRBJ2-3	ASSPQREKQY
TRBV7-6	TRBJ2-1	ASTISPGQNYNEQF
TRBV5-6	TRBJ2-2	ASSLSPATNTGELF
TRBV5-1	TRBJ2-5	ASSFTQETQY
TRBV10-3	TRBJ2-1	ASAGGTSSYNEQF
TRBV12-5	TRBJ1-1	ASGNSGSFEAF
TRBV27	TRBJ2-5	ASSLRLAGYQETQY
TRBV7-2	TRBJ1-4	ASSRLRGDREKLF
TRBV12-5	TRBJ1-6	ASGPDRGTYSPLH
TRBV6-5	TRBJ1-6	ASSAASSYNSPLH
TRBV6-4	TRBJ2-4	ASSTRQAVAKNIQY
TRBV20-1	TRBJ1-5	SASSGDGQPQH
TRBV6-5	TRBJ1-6	AGTPTGKNSPLH
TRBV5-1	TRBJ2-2	ASSLPLAGNTGELF
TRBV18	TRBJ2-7	ASSPPTSGGSYEQY
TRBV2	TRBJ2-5	ASSGGTSAQETQY
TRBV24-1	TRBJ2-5	ATSDSTRATETQY
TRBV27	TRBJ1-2	ASSPTGFTNYGYT
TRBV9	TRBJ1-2	ASSAGGTESYGYT
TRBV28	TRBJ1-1	ASSLSGYTEAF